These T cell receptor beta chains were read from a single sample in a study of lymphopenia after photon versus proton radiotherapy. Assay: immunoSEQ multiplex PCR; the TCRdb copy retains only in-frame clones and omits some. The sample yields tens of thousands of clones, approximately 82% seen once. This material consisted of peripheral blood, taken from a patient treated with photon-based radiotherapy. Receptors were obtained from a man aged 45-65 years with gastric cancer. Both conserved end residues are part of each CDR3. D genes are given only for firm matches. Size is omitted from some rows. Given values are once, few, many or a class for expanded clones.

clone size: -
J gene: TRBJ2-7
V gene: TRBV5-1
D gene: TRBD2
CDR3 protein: CASSKGLAETRGYEQYF
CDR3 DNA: TGCGCCAGCAGCAAGGGACTAGCGGAGACCAGAGGCTACGAGCAGTACTTC

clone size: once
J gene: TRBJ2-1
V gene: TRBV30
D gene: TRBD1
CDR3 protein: CAWSALRDRGYNEQFF
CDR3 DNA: TGTGCCTGGAGTGCTCTCCGGGACAGGGGCTACAATGAGCAGTTCTTC

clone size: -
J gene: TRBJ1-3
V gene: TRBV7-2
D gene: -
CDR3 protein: CASSLDSSGNTIYF
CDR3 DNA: TGTGCCAGCAGCTTGGACAGTTCTGGAAACACCATATATTTT

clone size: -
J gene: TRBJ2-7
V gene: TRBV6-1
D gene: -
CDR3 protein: CASSVSGSEGYEQYF
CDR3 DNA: TGTGCCAGCAGTGTATCGGGATCTGAGGGCTACGAGCAGTACTTC

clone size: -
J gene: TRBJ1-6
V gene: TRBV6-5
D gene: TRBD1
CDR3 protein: CASRSGTASSPLHF
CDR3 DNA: TGTGCCAGTAGGTCCGGGACAGCTAGTTCACCCCTCCACTTT

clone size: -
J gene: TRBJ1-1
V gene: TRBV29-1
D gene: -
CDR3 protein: CSVEGGFGTEAFF
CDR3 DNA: TGCAGCGTTGAAGGAGGGTTCGGTACTGAAGCTTTCTTT

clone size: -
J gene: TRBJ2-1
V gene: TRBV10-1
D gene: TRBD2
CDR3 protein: CASSESGSGTHQFF
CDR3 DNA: TGCGCCAGCAGTGAGTCGGGTAGCGGGACACATCAGTTCTTC

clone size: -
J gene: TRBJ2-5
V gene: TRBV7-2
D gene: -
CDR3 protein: CASSFFRGAETQYF
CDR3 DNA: TGTGCCAGCAGCTTCTTCCGGGGGGCAGAGACCCAGTACTTC

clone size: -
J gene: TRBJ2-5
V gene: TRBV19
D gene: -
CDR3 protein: CASSIGQALPGETQYF
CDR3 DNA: TGTGCCAGTAGTATAGGGCAGGCCCTACCTGGGGAGACCCAGTACTTC

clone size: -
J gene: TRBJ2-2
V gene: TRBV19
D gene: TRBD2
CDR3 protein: CASSRTSGRVGTGELFF
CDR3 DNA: TGTGCCAGTAGCCGGACTAGCGGGAGAGTGGGCACCGGGGAGCTGTTTTTT

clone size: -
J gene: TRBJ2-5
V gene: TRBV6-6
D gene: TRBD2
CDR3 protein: CASSRRLAGGEETQYF
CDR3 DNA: TGTGCCAGCAGTCGCCGACTAGCGGGAGGGGAGGAGACCCAGTACTTC

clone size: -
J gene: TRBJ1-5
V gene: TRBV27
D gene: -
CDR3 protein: CASSRSSGYSNQPQHF
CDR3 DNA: TGTGCCAGCAGTCGATCTAGTGGATATAGCAATCAGCCCCAGCATTTT

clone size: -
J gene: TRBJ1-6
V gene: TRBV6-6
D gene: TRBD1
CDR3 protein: CASSPPGGSSPLHF
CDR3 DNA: TGTGCCAGCAGCCCACCAGGGGGCAGTTCACCCCTCCACTTT

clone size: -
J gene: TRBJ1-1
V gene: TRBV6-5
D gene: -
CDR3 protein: CASSYGGTPLF
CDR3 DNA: TGTGCCAGCAGTTACGGGGGGACGCCCTTATTT

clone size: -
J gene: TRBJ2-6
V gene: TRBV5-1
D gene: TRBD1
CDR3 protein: CASSSKGQGAGANVLTF
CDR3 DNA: TGCGCCAGCAGCTCCAAAGGACAGGGCGCTGGGGCCAACGTCCTGACTTTC

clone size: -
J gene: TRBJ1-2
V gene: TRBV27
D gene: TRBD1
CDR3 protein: CASRLTGGRGSNYGYTF
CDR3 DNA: TGTGCCAGCAGACTTACAGGGGGACGGGGGTCTAACTATGGCTACACCTTC

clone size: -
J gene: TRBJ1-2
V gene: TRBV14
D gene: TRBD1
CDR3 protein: CASSGLGQGNYGYTF
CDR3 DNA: TGTGCCAGCAGCGGCTTAGGACAGGGAAACTATGGCTACACCTTC

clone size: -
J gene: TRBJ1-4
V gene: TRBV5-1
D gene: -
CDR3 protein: CASSLAPREKLFF
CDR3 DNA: TGCGCCAGCAGCTTGGCTCCACGTGAAAAACTGTTTTTT

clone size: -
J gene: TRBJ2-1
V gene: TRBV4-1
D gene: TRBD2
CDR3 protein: CASRLAGRNEQFF
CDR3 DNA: TGCGCCAGCCGACTAGCGGGCCGAAATGAGCAGTTCTTC

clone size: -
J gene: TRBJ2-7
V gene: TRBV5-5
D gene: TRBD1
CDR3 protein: CASSLSTGSRYEQYF
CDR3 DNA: TGTGCCAGCAGCTTGTCGACAGGGAGTCGCTACGAGCAGTACTTC

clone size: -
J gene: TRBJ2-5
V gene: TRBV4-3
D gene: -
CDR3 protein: CASSQDRGLEQYF
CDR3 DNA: TGCGCCAGCAGCCAAGACAGGGGTCTGGAGCAGTACTTC

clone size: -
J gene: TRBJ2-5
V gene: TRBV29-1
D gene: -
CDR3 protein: CSGVGGETQYF
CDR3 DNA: TGCAGCGGGGTCGGAGGAGAGACCCAGTACTTC

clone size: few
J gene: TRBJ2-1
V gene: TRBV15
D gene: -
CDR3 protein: CATSRDPWPTRSYNEQFF
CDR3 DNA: TGTGCCACCAGCAGAGATCCGTGGCCTACCCGGAGTTACAATGAGCAGTTCTTC

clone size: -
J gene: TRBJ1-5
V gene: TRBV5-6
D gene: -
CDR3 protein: CASSLGGMGNQPQHF
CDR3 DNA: TGTGCCAGCAGCTTGGGAGGCATGGGCAATCAGCCCCAGCATTTT

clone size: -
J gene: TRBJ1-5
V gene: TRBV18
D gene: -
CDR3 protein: CASSVGFNQPQHF
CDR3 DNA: TGTGCCAGCTCAGTGGGTTTCAATCAGCCCCAGCATTTT

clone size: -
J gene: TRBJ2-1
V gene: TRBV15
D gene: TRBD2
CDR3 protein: CATSRDGTSGSYNEQFF
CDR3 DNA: TGTGCCACCAGCAGAGATGGGACTAGCGGCTCCTACAATGAGCAGTTCTTC

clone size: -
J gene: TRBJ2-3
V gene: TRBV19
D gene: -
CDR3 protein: CASSIEPGKGTDTQYF
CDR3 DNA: TGTGCCAGTAGTATAGAGCCAGGGAAGGGCACAGATACGCAGTATTTT

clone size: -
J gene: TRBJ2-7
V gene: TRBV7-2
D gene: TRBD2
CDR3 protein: CASSRRLAGVGEQYF
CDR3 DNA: TGTGCCAGCAGCCGGAGACTAGCGGGAGTGGGCGAGCAGTACTTC

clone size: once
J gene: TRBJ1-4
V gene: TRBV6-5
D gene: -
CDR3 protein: CASSYTEAEKLFF
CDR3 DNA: TGTGCCAGCAGTTACACCGAGGCGGAAAAACTGTTTTTT

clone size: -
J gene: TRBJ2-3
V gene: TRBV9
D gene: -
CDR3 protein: CASSPGGGPDTQYF
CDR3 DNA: TGTGCCAGCAGCCCAGGGGGGGGGCCAGATACGCAGTATTTT

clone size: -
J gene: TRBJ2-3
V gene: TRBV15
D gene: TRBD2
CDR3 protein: CATSRDLPGLATDTQYF
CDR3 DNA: TGTGCCACCAGCAGAGATTTACCGGGACTAGCAACAGATACGCAGTATTTT

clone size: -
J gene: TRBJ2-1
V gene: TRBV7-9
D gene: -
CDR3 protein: CASTAGDYNEQFF
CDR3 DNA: TGTGCCAGCACCGCAGGAGACTACAATGAGCAGTTCTTC

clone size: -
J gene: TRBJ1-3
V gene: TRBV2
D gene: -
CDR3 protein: CASSTGFSGNTIYF
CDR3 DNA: TGTGCCAGCAGTACAGGGTTCTCTGGAAACACCATATATTTT

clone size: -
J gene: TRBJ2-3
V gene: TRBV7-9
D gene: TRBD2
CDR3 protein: CASSPIAGTDTQYF
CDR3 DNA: TGTGCCAGCAGCCCCATAGCGGGAACAGATACGCAGTATTTT

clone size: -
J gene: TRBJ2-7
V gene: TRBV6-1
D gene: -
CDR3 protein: CASRRPPTYEQYF
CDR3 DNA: TGTGCCAGCAGGCGGCCACCCACATACGAGCAGTACTTC

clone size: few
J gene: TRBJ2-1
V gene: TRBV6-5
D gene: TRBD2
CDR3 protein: CASSSTGTRALGEQFF
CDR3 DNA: TGTGCCAGCAGTTCAACCGGGACTAGAGCCCTGGGTGAGCAGTTCTTC